This entry concerns a single T cell receptor beta chain. Its antigen remains unknown. This specimen comes from a study of T cells in localized non-small cell lung cancer. Whole-study results and caveats: A median approximately 57 of the top 100 tumor clones appeared in adjacent lung. Longer overall survival was seen with higher T cell density measured in blood. Owing to sequencing of a solitary tumor region, heterogeneity cannot be discounted. The study found T cell clonality highest in uninvolved adjacent lung, above tumor.

The V gene's germline CDR1 is LNHDA and CDR2 SQIVND (reference sequence). The CDR3 is made up of 15 amino acids. The V and J ends lost 5 bases and 5 bases respectively, with 19 bases between them. Method: immunoSEQ multiplex PCR; TCRdb's copy keeps in-frame clones and lacks some. The data show roughly 38,000 clones, over 70% seen once. Source: peripheral blood, taken before any cancer treatment. This chain links TRBV19 with TRBJ2-7; tentatively, D is TRBD1 (7 bases). The TCR comes from a male donor at least 60 years old with stage III squamous cell lung carcinoma. The CDR3 nucleotides read TGTGCCAGTAGTTCCCGGAGACAGGGAGGTCACGAGCAGTACTTC. Translated, it gives CASSSRRQGGHEQYF.